The source of this TCR beta chain is a study of cytomegalovirus exposure and HLA in healthy donors. As for the study in general: The 110 million or so unique TCR beta sequences, from 150 million to 200 million T cells, were found by an earlier analysis.

The PCR employed 60 Vbeta primers together with 13 Jbeta primers. Profiling relied on immunoSEQ multiplex PCR, and the TCRdb table lists in-frame clones only, not all of them. The table has under 200,000 clones, approximately 81% seen once; the top ten hold 0.38%. On this clone: Its antigen is undetermined.

Healthy bone marrow donors supplied every sample. Findings of the study overall: Under in vitro conditions, a few CMV-associated chains were confirmed as specific for CMV antigens. Sequencing likely produced, as an artifact, a cluster of highly shared sequence variants.

The germline V and J ends were trimmed by 3 bases and 0 bases, with 24 bases remaining between them. Per germline, CDR1 KGHSH and CDR2 LQKENI. This CDR3 spans 20 amino acids. The genes are TRBV18 and TRBJ2-1; D might be TRBD2 (6 bases). Material: PBMCs. The sequence was collected from a boy aged 2-15 years in good health and CMV-seronegative. The CDR3 protein is CASSPLTWQGGRSSYNEQFF. The CDR3 region has the DNA TGTGCCAGCTCACCGTTAACCTGGCAGGGAGGTCGAAGCTCCTACAATGAGCAGTTCTTC.